Sequencing of this T cell receptor beta chain was carried out in a study of cytomegalovirus exposure and HLA in healthy donors. Study-wide results and limits: What was likely a sequencing artifact was a cluster of highly shared sequence variants. Clonal expansion, a later analysis showed, was greater in HLA-associated TCR beta chains than in equally common others. Association of 16,951 TCR beta sequences with HLA alleles was found at 0.05 false discovery rate in a later analysis.

Donors sampled were nominally healthy, though unrecorded immune exposures were likely. This clone was observed a handful of times. Its antigen remains unknown. PCR amplification relied on 60 Vbeta primers (plus 13 Jbeta primers). Using immunoSEQ multiplex PCR, the repertoire was profiled, and TCRdb retains in-frame clones only, with some absent. The repertoire includes hundreds of thousands of clones, over 75% of them detected once, and more than 0.45% sits in the top ten. The sequenced sample was PBMCs. The TCR originated in a boy younger than 18 in good health and CMV-seronegative.

CDR3 nucleotide sequence: TGTGCCAGCAGCGCCGTTAGTGGGGCCAACGTCCTGACTTTC. Translated, it gives CASSAVSGANVLTF. The chain links TRBV9 to TRBJ2-6, with D hard to call. The V gene lost 3 bases and the J gene lost 3 bases, with 7 bases spanning the gap. The V gene's germline CDR1 is SGDLS and CDR2 YYNGEE. The CDR3 totals 14 residues.